This T cell receptor beta chain derives from a study of blood T cell repertoires in COVID-19. Whole-study context: Whether acute or convalescent, the COVID-19 samples came from the United States, Italy and Spain.

In the authors' methods: Estimates of nucleated cell counts were drawn from the amplification of reference gene primers. TCRdb's copy holds only in-frame clones and misses some; the assay was immunoSEQ multiplex PCR. D and trimming were read from the DNA, whereas the V and J calls and clone size are those reported in that table. The table lists approximately 130,000 clones, 85% to 90% of them singletons. The length of the CDR3 is 11 residues. Deletions cut 6 bases from V and 16 bases from J, with 16 bases between. Sample: peripheral blood. The TCR was taken from a man aged 45-65 years with acute or convalescent COVID-19. The chain links TRBV12-3 or TRBV12-4 to TRBJ2-1; the D gene is possibly TRBD1 (6 bases). The DNA of the CDR3 is TGTGCCAGCAGGGGGGCCATCCTCCCCTTCTTC. Translation: CASRGAILPFF.